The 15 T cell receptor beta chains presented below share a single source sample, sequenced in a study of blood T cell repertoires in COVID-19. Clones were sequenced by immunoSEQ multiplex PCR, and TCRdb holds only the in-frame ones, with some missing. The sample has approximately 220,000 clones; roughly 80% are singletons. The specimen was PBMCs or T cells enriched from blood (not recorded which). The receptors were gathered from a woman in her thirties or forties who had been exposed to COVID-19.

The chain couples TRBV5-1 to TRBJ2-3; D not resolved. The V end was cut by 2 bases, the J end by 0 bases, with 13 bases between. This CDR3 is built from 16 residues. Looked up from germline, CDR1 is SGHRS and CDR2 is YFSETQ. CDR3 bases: TGCGCCAGCAGCTTCCCCCCTGGGCAGAGCACAGATACGCAGTATTTT. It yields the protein CASSFPPGQSTDTQYF.

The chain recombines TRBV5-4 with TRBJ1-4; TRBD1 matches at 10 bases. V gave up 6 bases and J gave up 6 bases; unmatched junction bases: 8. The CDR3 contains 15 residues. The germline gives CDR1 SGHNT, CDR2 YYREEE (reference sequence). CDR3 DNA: TGTGCCAGCACCGCGACGACAGGGGGCGATGAAAAACTGTTTTTT. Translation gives CASTATTGGDEKLFF.

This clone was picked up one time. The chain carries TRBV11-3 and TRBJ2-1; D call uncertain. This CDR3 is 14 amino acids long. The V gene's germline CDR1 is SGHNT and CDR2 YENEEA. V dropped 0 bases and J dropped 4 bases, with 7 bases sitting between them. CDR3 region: CASSLDLQYNEQFF. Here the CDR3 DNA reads TGTGCCAGCAGCTTAGATTTACAGTACAATGAGCAGTTCTTC.

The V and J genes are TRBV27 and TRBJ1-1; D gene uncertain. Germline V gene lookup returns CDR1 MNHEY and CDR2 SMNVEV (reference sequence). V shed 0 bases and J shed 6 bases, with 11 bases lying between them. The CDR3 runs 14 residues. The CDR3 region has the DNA TGTGCCAGCAGTTTATCCCAGTTCGGGGCTGAAGCTTTCTTT. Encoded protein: CASSLSQFGAEAFF.

For the CDR3, the DNA is TGCGCCAGCAGCCGCCCACAGGGGGCGGCGGGTGGAAACACCATATATTTT. Translated: CASSRPQGAAGGNTIYF. The J gene is TRBJ1-3, the V gene TRBV4-1; 9 positions match TRBD1. CDR3 length equals 17 residues. The germline CDR1 and CDR2 sequences are MGHRA and YSYEKL. J was trimmed by 3 bases and V by 4 bases; bases with no gene match: 10.

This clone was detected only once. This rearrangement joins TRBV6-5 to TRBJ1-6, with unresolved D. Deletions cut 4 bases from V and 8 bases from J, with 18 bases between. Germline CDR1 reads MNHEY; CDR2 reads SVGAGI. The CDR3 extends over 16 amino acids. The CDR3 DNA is TGTGCCAGCAGTTTCACTCCCGGGTTTTCCTATTCACCCCTCCACTTT. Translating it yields CASSFTPGFSYSPLHF.

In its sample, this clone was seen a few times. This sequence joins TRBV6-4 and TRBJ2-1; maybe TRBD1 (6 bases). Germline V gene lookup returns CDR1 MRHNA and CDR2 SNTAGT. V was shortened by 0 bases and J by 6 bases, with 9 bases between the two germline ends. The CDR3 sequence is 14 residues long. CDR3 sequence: CASSDSTGINEQFF. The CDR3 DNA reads TGTGCCAGCAGTGACTCGACAGGCATCAATGAGCAGTTCTTC.

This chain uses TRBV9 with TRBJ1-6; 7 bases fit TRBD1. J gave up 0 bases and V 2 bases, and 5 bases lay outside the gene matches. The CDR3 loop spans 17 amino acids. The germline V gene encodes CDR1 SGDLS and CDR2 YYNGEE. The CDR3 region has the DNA TGTGCCAGCAGCGTTAGGGGGCAACCCTCCTATAATTCACCCCTCCACTTT. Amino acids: CASSVRGQPSYNSPLHF.

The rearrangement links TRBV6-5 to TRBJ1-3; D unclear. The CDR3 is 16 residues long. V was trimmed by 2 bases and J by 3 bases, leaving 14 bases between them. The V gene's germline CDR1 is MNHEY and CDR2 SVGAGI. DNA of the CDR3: TGTGCCAGCAGTTACCCCGCCGCGGTGGGTGGAAACACCATATATTTT. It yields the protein CASSYPAAVGGNTIYF.

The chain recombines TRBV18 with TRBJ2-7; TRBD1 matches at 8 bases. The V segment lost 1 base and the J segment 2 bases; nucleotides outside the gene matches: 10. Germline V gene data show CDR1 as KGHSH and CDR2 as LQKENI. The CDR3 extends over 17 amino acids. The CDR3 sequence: CASSPRIRQGFPYEQYF. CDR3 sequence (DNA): TGTGCCAGCTCACCACGTATTCGACAGGGGTTTCCCTACGAGCAGTACTTC.

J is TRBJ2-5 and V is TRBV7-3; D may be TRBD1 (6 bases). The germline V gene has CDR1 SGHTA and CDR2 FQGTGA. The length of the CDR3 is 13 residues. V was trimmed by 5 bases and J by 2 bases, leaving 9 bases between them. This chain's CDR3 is CASSRGGQETQYF. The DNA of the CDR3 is TGTGCCAGCAGCAGAGGGGGACAAGAGACCCAGTACTTC. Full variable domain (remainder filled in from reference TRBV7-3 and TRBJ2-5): GAGVSQTPSNKVTEKGKYVELRCDPISGHTALYWYRQSLGQGPEFLIYFQGTGAADDSGLPNDRFFAVRPEGSVSTLKIQRTERGDSAVYLCASSRGGQETQYFGPGTRLLVL.

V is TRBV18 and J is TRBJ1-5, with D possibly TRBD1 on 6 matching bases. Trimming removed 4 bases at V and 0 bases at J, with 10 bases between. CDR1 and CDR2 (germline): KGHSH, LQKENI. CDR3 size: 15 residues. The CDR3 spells CASSRGQTSNQPQHF. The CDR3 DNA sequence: TGTGCCAGCTCACGCGGACAGACTAGCAATCAGCCCCAGCATTTT.

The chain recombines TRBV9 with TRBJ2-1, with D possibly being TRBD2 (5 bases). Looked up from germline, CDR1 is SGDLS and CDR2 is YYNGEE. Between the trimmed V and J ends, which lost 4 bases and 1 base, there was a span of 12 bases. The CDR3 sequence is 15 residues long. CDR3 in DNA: TGTGCCAGCAGCCCTGCGGGTGGTTCCTACAATGAGCAGTTCTTC. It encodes CASSPAGGSYNEQFF.

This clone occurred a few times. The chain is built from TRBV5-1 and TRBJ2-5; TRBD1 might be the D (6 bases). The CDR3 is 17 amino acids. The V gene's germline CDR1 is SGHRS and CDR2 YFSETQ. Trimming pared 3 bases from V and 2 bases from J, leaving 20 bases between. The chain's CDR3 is CASSSQYRDTRQETQYF. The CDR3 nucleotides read TGCGCCAGCAGCTCGCAATACCGGGACACCAGACAAGAGACCCAGTACTTC.

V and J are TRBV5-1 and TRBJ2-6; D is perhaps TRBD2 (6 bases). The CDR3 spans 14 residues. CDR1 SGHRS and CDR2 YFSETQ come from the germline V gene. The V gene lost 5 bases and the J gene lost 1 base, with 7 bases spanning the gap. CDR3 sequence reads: CASRGLSGANVLTF. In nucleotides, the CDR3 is TGCGCCAGCAGGGGACTTTCTGGGGCCAACGTCCTGACTTTC.